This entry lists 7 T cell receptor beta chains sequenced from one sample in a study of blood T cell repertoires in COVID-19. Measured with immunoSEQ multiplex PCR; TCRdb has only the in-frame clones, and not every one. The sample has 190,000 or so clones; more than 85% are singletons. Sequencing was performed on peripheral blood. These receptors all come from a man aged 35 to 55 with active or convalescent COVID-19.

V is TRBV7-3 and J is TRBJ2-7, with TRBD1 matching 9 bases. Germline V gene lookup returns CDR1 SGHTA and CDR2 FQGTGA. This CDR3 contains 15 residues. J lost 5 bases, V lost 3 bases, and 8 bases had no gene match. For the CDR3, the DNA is TGTGCCAGCAGCTTGGGGGGACAGGGAGGCGACGAGCAGTACTTC. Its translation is CASSLGGQGGDEQYF.

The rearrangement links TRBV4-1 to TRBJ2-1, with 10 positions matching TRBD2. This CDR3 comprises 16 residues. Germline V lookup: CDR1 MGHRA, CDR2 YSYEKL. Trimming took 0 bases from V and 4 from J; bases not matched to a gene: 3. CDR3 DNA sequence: TGCGCCAGCAGCCAAGAGGATAGCGGGGGGTACAATGAGCAGTTCTTC. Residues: CASSQEDSGGYNEQFF.

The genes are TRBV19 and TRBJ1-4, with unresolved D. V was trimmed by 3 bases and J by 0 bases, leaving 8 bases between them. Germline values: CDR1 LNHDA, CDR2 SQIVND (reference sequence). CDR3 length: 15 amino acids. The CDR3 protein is CASSIDTATNEKLFF. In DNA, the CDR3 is TGTGCCAGTAGTATCGACACTGCAACTAATGAAAAACTGTTTTTT.

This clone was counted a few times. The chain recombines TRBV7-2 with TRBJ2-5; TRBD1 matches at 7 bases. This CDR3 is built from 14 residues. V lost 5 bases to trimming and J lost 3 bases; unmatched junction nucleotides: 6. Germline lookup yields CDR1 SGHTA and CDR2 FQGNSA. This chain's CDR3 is CASSPLGGEETQYF. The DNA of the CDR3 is TGTGCCAGCAGCCCGTTAGGGGGCGAAGAGACCCAGTACTTC.

The CDR3 nucleotides read TGTGCCAGCAGCCTAAGACTAGACAATGAGCAGTTCTTC. Its protein is CASSLRLDNEQFF. V gene TRBV11-1 combines with J gene TRBJ2-1; weak D call: TRBD2 (6 bases). V lost 5 bases and J lost 5, with 10 bases in between. The CDR3 runs 13 residues. Germline V gene data show CDR1 as SGHAT and CDR2 as FQDESV (reference sequence).

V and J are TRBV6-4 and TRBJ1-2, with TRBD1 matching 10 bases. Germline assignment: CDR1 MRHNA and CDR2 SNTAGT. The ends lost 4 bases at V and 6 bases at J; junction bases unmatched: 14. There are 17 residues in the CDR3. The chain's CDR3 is CASSAGTGEGATNGYTF. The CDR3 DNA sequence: TGTGCCAGCAGTGCCGGGACAGGGGAAGGGGCTACTAATGGCTACACCTTC.

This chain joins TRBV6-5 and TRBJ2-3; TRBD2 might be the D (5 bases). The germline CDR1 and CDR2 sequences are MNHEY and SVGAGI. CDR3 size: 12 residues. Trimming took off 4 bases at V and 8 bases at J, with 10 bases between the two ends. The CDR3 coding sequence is TGTGCCAGCAGTTCCCAAGAGGGTACGCAGTATTTT. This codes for CASSSQEGTQYF.